A single sample is the source of the 25 T cell receptor beta chains below, sequenced in a study of cytomegalovirus exposure and HLA in healthy donors. This table comes from immunoSEQ multiplex PCR, and its TCRdb copy is limited to in-frame clones, with some not included. Of 200,000 or so clones in the sample, around 86% are singletons; the top ten hold 2% to 2.5%. The sample comprised PBMCs. These receptors were taken from a woman aged 18 to 35 in good health and CMV-seropositive.

This chain connects TRBV18 to TRBJ1-4, with D possibly being TRBD1 (5 bases). V lost 0 bases and J lost 8, with 13 bases in between. This CDR3 has 15 residues. Germline V gene sequence: CDR1 KGHSH, CDR2 LQKENI. The CDR3 protein is CASSPPSRQGEKLFF. The CDR3 nucleotides read TGTGCCAGCTCACCACCCTCACGCCAGGGAGAAAAACTGTTTTTT.

This chain links TRBV19 with TRBJ2-5; D remains ambiguous. V lost 11 bases, J lost 5 bases, and 21 bases lay in between. Germline loops: CDR1 LNHDA, CDR2 SQIVND (reference sequence). This CDR3 contains 14 residues. The CDR3 bases are TGTGCCTCATCACCAGATCGGGTGACGGAGACCCAGTACTTC. It translates to CASSPDRVTETQYF.

The chain couples TRBV19 to TRBJ2-1; TRBD2 agrees at 11 bases. Germline assignment: CDR1 LNHDA and CDR2 SQIVND (reference sequence). V trimming: 3 bases; J trimming: 0 bases; junction bases outside the gene matches: 10. CDR3 size: 19 residues. CDR3 in amino acids: CASSMSSGRLGSSYNEQFF. The DNA for the CDR3 is TGTGCCAGTAGTATGTCTAGCGGGAGGTTAGGGAGCTCCTACAATGAGCAGTTCTTC.

V usage is TRBV25-1 and J usage is TRBJ1-2, with 8 bases identical to TRBD1. V shed 5 bases and J 6 bases; nucleotides not matched to a gene: 5. CDR3 length: 13 residues. Germline CDR1 reads MGHDK; CDR2 reads SYGVNS. The CDR3 nucleotides read TGTGCCAGCAGTCCCGGACAGGGCCATGGCTACACCTTC. Its translation is CASSPGQGHGYTF.

In DNA, the CDR3 is TGTGCCAGCAGTACCAGGGGACGCAATCAGCCCCAGCATTTT. Translation: CASSTRGRNQPQHF. The J gene is TRBJ1-5, the V gene TRBV28; D may be TRBD1 (6 bases). CDR1 and CDR2 from the germline V gene are MDHEN and SYDVKM. Between the trimmed V and J ends, which lost 5 bases and 2 bases, there was a span of 10 bases. The CDR3 spans 14 residues.

The chain employs TRBV27 and TRBJ2-7; 8 bases agree with TRBD2. Germline V gives CDR1 MNHEY, CDR2 SMNVEV (reference sequence). The CDR3 loop spans 16 amino acids. The ends lost 6 bases at V and 0 bases at J; junction bases unmatched: 10. The CDR3 DNA sequence: TGTGCCAGCAGCCACACGTCGAGCGGGAGCTCCTACGAGCAGTACTTC. It specifies CASSHTSSGSSYEQYF.

This clone was counted a single time. The gene calls are TRBV27 and TRBJ2-7; the D gene is possibly TRBD1 (5 bases). CDR1 and CDR2 (germline): MNHEY, SMNVEV (reference sequence). This CDR3 comprises 14 residues. Trimming cost V 6 bases and J 3 bases, with 15 bases left between them. The CDR3 sequence: CASRVGQGHYEQYF. CDR3 DNA sequence: TGTGCCAGCAGGGTAGGGCAGGGTCACTACGAGCAGTACTTC.

The chain recombines TRBV5-1 with TRBJ2-2; 15 bases agree with TRBD2. The V gene end was trimmed by 0 bases and the J gene end by 5 bases; junction bases not matched to a gene: 5. The CDR3 consists of 18 residues. Germline-derived CDR1 and CDR2 are SGHRS and YFSETQ. CDR3 in DNA: TGCGCCAGCAGCTTGGGGGGACTAGCGGGAGGACCAACCGGGGAGCTGTTTTTT. Protein sequence: CASSLGGLAGGPTGELFF.

Concerning this clone itself: The junction does not match germline at one end; this may be a read error. The chain uses TRBV30 and TRBJ1-2; D remains ambiguous. Germline V gives CDR1 GTSNPN, CDR2 SVGIG (reference sequence). There are 8 residues in the CDR3. The CDR3 reads CAWGRNFF. DNA of the CDR3: TGTGCCTGGGGCAGGAACTTCTTC. Looking up the rest from reference TRBV30 and TRBJ1-2 gives the full variable domain: SQTIHQWPATLVQPVGSPLSLECTVEGTSNPNLYWYRQAAGRGLQLLFYSVGIGQISSEVPQNLSASRPQDRQFILSSKKLLLSDSGFYLCAWGRNFFGSGTRLTVV.

This clone was counted only a few times. The chain combines TRBV7-9 with TRBJ1-2; D gene uncertain. CDR3 length: 13 residues. V lost 5 bases and J lost 7, with 14 bases in between. The germline CDR1 and CDR2 sequences are SEHNR and FQNEAQ (reference sequence). The CDR3 loop is CASSPPVGSGYTF. The CDR3 DNA follows: TGTGCCAGCAGCCCCCCGGTGGGCTCTGGCTACACCTTC. Complete variable domain (other parts from reference TRBV7-9 and TRBJ1-2): DTGVSQNPRHKITKRGQNVTFRCDPISEHNRLYWYRQTLGQGPEFLTYFQNEAQLEKSRLLSDRFSAERPKGSFSTLEIQRTEQGDSAMYLCASSPPVGSGYTFGSGTRLTVV.

The chain is built from TRBV6-1 and TRBJ2-7; the D gene is possibly TRBD2 (6 bases). The CDR3 has 18 amino acids. Germline-derived CDR1 and CDR2 are MNHNS and SASEGT. The V end was cut by 2 bases, the J end by 5 bases, with 25 bases between. CDR3 coding DNA: TGTGCCAGCAGTGAATTATTGGTACGGGACTTCGGTCCCCACGAGCAGTACTTC. This gives the protein CASSELLVRDFGPHEQYF.

In DNA form, the CDR3 reads TGTGCCAGCAGACTAGCGGGAGAACTGCTGTTCTTC. As protein: CASRLAGELLFF. This sequence joins TRBV25-1 and TRBJ2-1, with 11 bases that match TRBD2. V was pared by 6 bases and J by 15 bases, with 7 bases of the junction left unmatched. The length of the CDR3 is 12 residues. Germline V lookup: CDR1 MGHDK, CDR2 SYGVNS.

This chain joins TRBV19 and TRBJ1-5; no firm D call. Germline-derived CDR1 and CDR2 are LNHDA and SQIVND (reference sequence). This CDR3 contains 13 residues. Trimming took off 6 bases at V and 7 bases at J, with 13 bases between the two ends. CDR3 in amino acids: CASRDWVEQPQHF. CDR3 nucleotide sequence: TGTGCCAGTAGAGACTGGGTGGAGCAGCCCCAGCATTTT.

V gene TRBV28 combines with J gene TRBJ2-7, with D unclear. Germline CDR1 MDHEN, CDR2 SYDVKM. This CDR3 is built from 13 residues. Trimming removed 2 bases at V and 2 bases at J, with 7 bases between. As DNA, the CDR3 is TGTGCCAGCAGTTTACGAGTCCCCTACGAGCAGTACTTC. Translating it yields CASSLRVPYEQYF.

This chain uses TRBV4-1 with TRBJ2-7, with D possibly TRBD1 on 5 matching bases. CDR3 length equals 18 residues. The V end lost 1 base, the J end lost 6 bases, and 25 bases lay between the germline ends. Germline V gives CDR1 MGHRA, CDR2 YSYEKL. The CDR3 sequence: CASSQVWGSAGVPSEQYF. DNA of the CDR3: TGCGCCAGCAGCCAAGTGTGGGGCTCTGCTGGGGTCCCCTCCGAGCAGTACTTC.

This sequence joins TRBV5-6 and TRBJ2-2, with 7 nucleotides matching TRBD2. The V gene's germline CDR1 is SGHDT and CDR2 YYEEEE. Unmatched junction bases numbered 6, after V lost 1 base and J lost 3 bases. The CDR3 totals 16 residues. CDR3 in amino acids: CASSLNAGVDTGELFF. The CDR3 DNA reads TGTGCCAGCAGCTTGAACGCGGGAGTGGACACCGGGGAGCTGTTTTTT.

As for this clone: This CDR3 is also generated by other DNA sequences in the sample. The chain links TRBV6-5 to TRBJ1-1; D possibly corresponds to TRBD1 (5 bases). In germline, CDR1 is MNHEY, CDR2 SVGAGI. The CDR3 length is 14 residues. Trimming took off 0 bases at V and 5 bases at J, with 10 bases between the two ends. CDR3 DNA: TGTGCCAGCAGTTACTCCCAGGGAGGGACTGAAGCTTTCTTT. Its translation is CASSYSQGGTEAFF.

J is TRBJ1-1 and V is TRBV11-2; TRBD1 might be the D (6 bases). Trimming shortened V by 5 bases and J by 1 base, and 14 bases separated the two germline ends. This CDR3 has 15 residues. Germline-derived CDR1 and CDR2 are SGHAT and FQNNGV. CDR3 amino acids: CASSVPGVWNTEAFF. Here the CDR3 DNA reads TGTGCCAGCAGCGTTCCAGGGGTGTGGAACACTGAAGCTTTCTTT.

This clone was detected a few times. V usage is TRBV6-1 and J usage is TRBJ2-7; 8 nucleotides line up with TRBD1. The length of the CDR3 is 14 residues. The junction had 10 bases not matched to a gene; V was cut back by 8 bases and J by 4 bases. Germline values: CDR1 MNHNS, CDR2 SASEGT. This CDR3 is CASWIRTGTYEQYF. DNA of the CDR3: TGTGCCAGCTGGATTCGGACAGGGACTTACGAGCAGTACTTC.

This sequence joins TRBV5-1 and TRBJ2-2; 7 bases are shared with TRBD2. With V trimmed by 4 bases and J by 1 base, 10 bases remained unmatched. Looked up from germline, CDR1 is SGHRS and CDR2 is YFSETQ. The CDR3 covers 17 residues. DNA of the CDR3: TGCGCCAGCAGCCTCCGCCCACAGCGGGAGAACACCGGGGAGCTGTTTTTT. This translates into CASSLRPQRENTGELFF.

There are many counts of this clone. This chain uses TRBV5-1 with TRBJ2-7; 10 bases fit TRBD1. This CDR3 is built from 13 residues. Germline lookup yields CDR1 SGHRS and CDR2 YFSETQ. The V segment lost 4 bases and the J segment 5 bases; nucleotides outside the gene matches: 3. CDR3 DNA sequence: TGCGCCAGCAGCGGGGGGACAGGGGACGAGCAGTACTTC. It encodes CASSGGTGDEQYF.

The chain carries TRBV6-1 and TRBJ2-7; TRBD2 is a possible D gene (6 bases). CDR1 MNHNS and CDR2 SASEGT come from the germline V gene. V dropped 4 bases and J dropped 3 bases, with 16 bases sitting between them. The CDR3 has 15 amino acids. CDR3 bases: TGTGCCAGCAGTGTAGTAGCGGTCCTGAACTACGAGCAGTACTTC. Its protein is CASSVVAVLNYEQYF.

The chain has TRBV11-2 and TRBJ2-3, with D possibly being TRBD2 (5 bases). Trimming left V 3 bases short and J 1 base short, with 8 bases between. Germline V gives CDR1 SGHAT, CDR2 FQNNGV. The CDR3 loop spans 14 amino acids. CDR3 bases: TGTGCCAGCAGCTTGCGTAGCGGCACAGATACGCAGTATTTT. Its translation: CASSLRSGTDTQYF.

Worth noting for this clone: Other DNA variants within this sample encode the same CDR3. The V and J genes are TRBV5-1 and TRBJ2-1, with TRBD1 identical over 8 bases. The CDR3 contains 15 residues. The V gene's germline CDR1 is SGHRS and CDR2 YFSETQ. Trimming at V came to 2 bases and at J to 4 bases, leaving 5 bases not matched to a gene. Here the CDR3 DNA reads TGCGCCAGCAGCTTCCGGACAGGGACTTACAATGAGCAGTTCTTC. Translated, it gives CASSFRTGTYNEQFF.

The V and J genes are TRBV30 and TRBJ1-1, with D tentatively TRBD1 (6 bases). Deletions cut 5 bases from V and 5 bases from J, with 18 bases between. The CDR3 sequence is 14 residues long. Germline CDR1 GTSNPN, CDR2 SVGIG (reference sequence). The CDR3 loop reads CAWSKGHLGTEAFF. The DNA of the CDR3 is TGTGCCTGGTCGAAGGGACACTTGGGGACTGAAGCTTTCTTT. Complete variable domain (other parts from reference TRBV30 and TRBJ1-1): SQTIHQWPATLVQPVGSPLSLECTVEGTSNPNLYWYRQAAGRGLQLLFYSVGIGQISSEVPQNLSASRPQDRQFILSSKKLLLSDSGFYLCAWSKGHLGTEAFFGQGTRLTVV.